This T cell receptor (beta chain) was profiled in a study of cytomegalovirus exposure and HLA in healthy donors. Overall study results and limits: The majority of TCR sequences were rare, yet some public TCRs appeared in many donors. A missense DCLRE1C variant was associated with V- and J-gene trimming of TCR beta chains in a later analysis, and an independent cohort replicated the association. One later analysis reportedly identified an Asian-associated ancestry cluster that showed fewer N-insertions than the roughly 600-donor mean.

PCR primers comprised 60 Vbeta and 13 Jbeta primers. TCRdb's copy holds only in-frame clones and misses some; the assay was immunoSEQ multiplex PCR. The sample has about 120,000 clones, roughly a tenth seen once; the top ten hold 4% to 5%. There are a few counts of this clone. Its specificity is not known. The germline V gene has CDR1 SGHRS and CDR2 YFSETQ. V lost 4 bases and J lost 4, with 15 bases in between. The CDR3 length is 15 residues. The chain uses TRBV5-1 and TRBJ1-3; a weak D match, TRBD1 (5 bases). The receptor was isolated from a woman aged 18 to 35 in good health and CMV-seropositive. Sequenced material: PBMCs. The chain's CDR3 is CASSPGAVMGNTIYF. As DNA, the CDR3 is TGCGCCAGCAGCCCTGGGGCAGTTATGGGAAACACCATATATTTT. The full variable domain, rest sourced from reference TRBV5-1 and TRBJ1-3, is KAGVTQTPRYLIKTRGQQVTLSCSPISGHRSVSWYQQTPGQGLQFLFEYFSETQRNKGNFPGRFSGRQFSNSRSEMNVSTLELGDSALYLCASSPGAVMGNTIYFGEGSWLTVV.